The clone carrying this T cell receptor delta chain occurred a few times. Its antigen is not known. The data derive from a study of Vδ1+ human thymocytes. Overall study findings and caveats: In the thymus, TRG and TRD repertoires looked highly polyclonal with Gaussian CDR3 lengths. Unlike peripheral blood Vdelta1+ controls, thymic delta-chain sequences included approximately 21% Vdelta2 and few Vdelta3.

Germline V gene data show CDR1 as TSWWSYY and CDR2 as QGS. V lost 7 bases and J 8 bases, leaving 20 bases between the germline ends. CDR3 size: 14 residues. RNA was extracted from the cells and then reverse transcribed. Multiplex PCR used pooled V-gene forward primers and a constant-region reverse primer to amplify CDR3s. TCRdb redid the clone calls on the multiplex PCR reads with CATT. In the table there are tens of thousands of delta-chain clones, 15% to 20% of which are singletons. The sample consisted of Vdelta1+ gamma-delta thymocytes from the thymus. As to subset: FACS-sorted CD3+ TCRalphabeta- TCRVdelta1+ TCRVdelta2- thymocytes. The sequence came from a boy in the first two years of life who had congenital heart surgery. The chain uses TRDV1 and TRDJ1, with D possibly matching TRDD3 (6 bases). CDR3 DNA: TGTGCTCTTGCGTCCTTCGTGCTGGGGTCAAAACTCATCTTT. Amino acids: CALASFVLGSKLIF.